This TCR beta chain was captured by sequencing in a study of human T cells and chemical hapten exposure. The starting material, unfractionated whole blood, was used for total RNA extraction. MiXCR was run by TCRdb on the 5' RACE reads, yielding one entry per CDR3 protein. This sample carries 65,000 to 95,000 distinct CDR3 sequences, roughly 8.4% of them seen once, and the ten largest clones take 2% to 2.5%. CDR3 size: 13 residues. Germline-derived CDR1 and CDR2 are ENHRY and SYGVKD. The trim removed 6 bases at V and 9 bases at J, leaving 8 bases unmatched. This clonotype was detected ten times or more.

The TCR comes from a male donor in good health. This chain connects TRBV10-3 to TRBJ2-3; TRBD2 aligns across 8 bases. CDR3 residues: CAISGRAEDTQYF. CDR3 DNA: TGTGCCATCAGCGGGAGGGCCGAGGACACGCAGTATTTT.